Sequencing of this T cell receptor (beta chain) was carried out in a study of blood T cell repertoires in COVID-19. In the study overall: There were acute and convalescent COVID-19 samples, and they came from the United States, Italy and Spain. PBMCs, B-cell-depleted T cells, or T cells provided the cDNA or gDNA that made up the material.

Produced via immunoSEQ multiplex PCR; TCRdb's table is partial and in-frame only. The top ten hold roughly 3% of the sample, which has some 350,000 clones, around four fifths seen once. This clone was detected a few times. J lost 6 bases, V lost 0 bases, and 1 base had no gene match. In germline, CDR1 is MNHNS, CDR2 SASEGT. The CDR3 covers 15 residues. This clonotype was sampled from a young man with active or convalescent COVID-19. This rearrangement joins TRBV6-1 to TRBJ2-2; 10 nucleotides align to TRBD1. The sequencing input was peripheral blood. This CDR3 reads CASSEAGQGAGELFF. The CDR3 bases are TGTGCCAGCAGTGAAGCAGGACAGGGGGCCGGGGAGCTGTTTTTT.